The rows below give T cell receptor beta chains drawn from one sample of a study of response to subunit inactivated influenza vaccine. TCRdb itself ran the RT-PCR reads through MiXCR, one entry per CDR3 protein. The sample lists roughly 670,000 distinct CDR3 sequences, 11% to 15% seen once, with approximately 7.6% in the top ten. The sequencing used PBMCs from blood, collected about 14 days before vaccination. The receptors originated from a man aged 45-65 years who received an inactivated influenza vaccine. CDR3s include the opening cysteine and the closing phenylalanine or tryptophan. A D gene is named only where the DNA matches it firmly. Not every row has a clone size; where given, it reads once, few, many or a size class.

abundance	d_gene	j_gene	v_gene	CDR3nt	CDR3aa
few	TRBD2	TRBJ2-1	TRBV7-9	TGTGCCAGCAGCCTCCCGCGGGCTAGCGGTGCGGATGAGCAGTTCTTC	CASSLPRASGADEQFF
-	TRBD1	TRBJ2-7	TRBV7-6	TGTGCCAGCAGCCCACCGGGACAGGTTTCCTACGAGCAGTACTTC	CASSPPGQVSYEQYF
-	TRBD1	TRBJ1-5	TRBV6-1	TGTGCCAGCAGCTCCGGGACAGGGAGTTTTAGCAATCAGCCCCAGCATTTT	CASSSGTGSFSNQPQHF
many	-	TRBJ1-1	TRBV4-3	TGCGCCAGCAGCCAGGACGGGGGCACTGAAGCTTTCTTT	CASSQDGGTEAFF
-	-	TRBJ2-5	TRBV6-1	TGTGCCAGCAGGGAACAGGGGCGGGGAGAGACCCAGTACTTC	CASREQGRGETQYF
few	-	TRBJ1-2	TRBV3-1	TGTGCCAGCAGCCAAGAAGTCGGTGCCTATGGCTACACCTTC	CASSQEVGAYGYTF
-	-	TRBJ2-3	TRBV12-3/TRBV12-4	TGTGCCAGCACCCTAGGAACAAGCACGCAGTATTTT	CASTLGTSTQYF
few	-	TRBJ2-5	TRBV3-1	TGTGCCAGCAGCACTCGCCGGACGGCTTGGCGGGAGACCCAGTACTTC	CASSTRRTAWRETQYF
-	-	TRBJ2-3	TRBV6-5	TGTGCCAGCAGTTACTCTCCGGGGGCAGGGTGGGATACGCAGTATTTT	CASSYSPGAGWDTQYF
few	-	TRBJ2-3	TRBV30	TGTGCCTGGAGTGTACGGGCAGGGGATACGCAGTATTTT	CAWSVRAGDTQYF
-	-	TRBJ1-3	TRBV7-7	TGTGCTAGCAGCTCGGGATTAGGACGAGGCTCTGGAAACACCATATATTTT	CASSSGLGRGSGNTIYF
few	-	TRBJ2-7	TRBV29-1	TGCAGCGTTGTGGCAGGGTCGGTCTCCTACGAGCAGTACTTC	CSVVAGSVSYEQYF
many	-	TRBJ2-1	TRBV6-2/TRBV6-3	TGTGCCAGCAGTTACCGCGGGTACAATGAGCAGTTCTTC	CASSYRGYNEQFF
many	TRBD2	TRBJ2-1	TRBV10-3	TGTGCCATCAGTGAGACCGGACTAGCGGGGGGATACAATGAGCAGTTCTTC	CAISETGLAGGYNEQFF
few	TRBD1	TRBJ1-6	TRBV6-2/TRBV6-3	TGTGCCAGCAGACCGGGACAGGGGGCTTCTAATTCACCCCTCCACTTT	CASRPGQGASNSPLHF
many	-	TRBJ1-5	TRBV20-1	TGCAGTGCTAGTCGGGGGGGCAACCAGCCCCAGCATTTT	CSASRGGNQPQHF
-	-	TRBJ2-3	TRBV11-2	TGTGCCAGCAGCCGGGAGCTTACAAGGGATACGCAGTATTTT	CASSRELTRDTQYF
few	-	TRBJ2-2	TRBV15	TGTGCCACCAGCCACGACAGCCGGGAGCTGTTTTTT	CATSHDSRELFF
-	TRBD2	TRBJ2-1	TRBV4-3	TGCGCCAGCAGCCAAGTGGCTAGCGGGGGGGCGTTCAATGAGCAGTTCTTC	CASSQVASGGAFNEQFF
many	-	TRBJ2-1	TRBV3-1	TGTGCCAGCAGCCGATATTCTAGGGGCAATGAGCAGTTCTTC	CASSRYSRGNEQFF
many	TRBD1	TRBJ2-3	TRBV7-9	TGTGCCAGCAGCTCGACAGGGGCTGGGTCAGATACGCAGTATTTT	CASSSTGAGSDTQYF
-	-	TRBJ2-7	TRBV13	TGTGCCAGCAGCCCTCCGACCGGAAAAGGGTACGAGCAGTACTTC	CASSPPTGKGYEQYF
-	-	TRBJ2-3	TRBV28	TGTGCCAGCAGTTTGGAACTAGGGGCAGATACGCAGTATTTT	CASSLELGADTQYF
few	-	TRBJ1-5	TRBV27	TGTGCCAGCAGTTTATCAGGGGTTGGTCAGCCCCAGCATTTT	CASSLSGVGQPQHF
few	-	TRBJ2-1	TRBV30	TGTGCCTCCGCGAGGCTCAATGAGCAGTTCTTC	CASARLNEQFF
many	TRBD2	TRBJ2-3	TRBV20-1	TGCAGTGCTAGAGCGGGGGGACTAGCGGGAGCAGATACGCAGTATTTT	CSARAGGLAGADTQYF
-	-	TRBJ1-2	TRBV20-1	TGCAGTGCTAGTGAGGGAATTGGCTATGGCTACACCTTC	CSASEGIGYGYTF
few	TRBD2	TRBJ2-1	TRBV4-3	TGCGCCAGCAGCCAAGATTTTAATAGCGGGGGGGCCAGGTACAATGAGCAGTTCTTC	CASSQDFNSGGARYNEQFF
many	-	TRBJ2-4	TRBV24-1	TGTGCCAACTCCCTCTATAACATTCAGTACTTC	CANSLYNIQYF
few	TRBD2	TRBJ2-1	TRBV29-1	TGCAGCGTTCGAACTCTAGCGGGGGGGCGAAATGAGCAGTTCTTC	CSVRTLAGGRNEQFF
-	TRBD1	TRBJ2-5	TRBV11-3	TGTGCCAGCAGCTTAGGCAGGGGGCCTGAAGAGACCCAGTACTTC	CASSLGRGPEETQYF
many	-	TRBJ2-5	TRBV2	TGTGCCAGCAGTGAGGTGCCGCAAGAGACCCAGTACTTC	CASSEVPQETQYF
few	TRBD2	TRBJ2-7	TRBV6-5	TGTGCCAGCAGTTACTCACCGACTAGCGCCGAGCAGTACTTC	CASSYSPTSAEQYF
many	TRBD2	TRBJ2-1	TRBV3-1	TGTGCCAGCAGCCAAGATGTTAGCGGGTACAATGAGCAGTTCTTC	CASSQDVSGYNEQFF
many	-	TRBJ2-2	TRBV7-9	TGTGCCAGCAGCCTAGGGACCGGGAACACCGGGGAGCTGTTTTTT	CASSLGTGNTGELFF
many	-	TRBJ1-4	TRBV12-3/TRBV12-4	TGTGCCAGCAGCCCGACAGGCCTTGAGGAAAAACTGTTTTTT	CASSPTGLEEKLFF
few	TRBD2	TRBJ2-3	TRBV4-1	TGCGCCAGCAGCCAAGAGGTGCTAGCGGGGGGGCGAAATACGCAGTATTTT	CASSQEVLAGGRNTQYF
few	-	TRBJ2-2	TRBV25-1	TGTGCCAGCAGTGACGTCAGGGCGAACACCGGGGAGCTGTTTTTT	CASSDVRANTGELFF
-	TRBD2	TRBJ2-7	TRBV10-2	TGCGCCAGCAGTGAGATAATAGCGGGAGGGCGGACCTACGAGCAGTACTTC	CASSEIIAGGRTYEQYF
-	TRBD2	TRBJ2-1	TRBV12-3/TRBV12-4	TGTGCCAGCAGTTTTGCTAGCGGGAGATCGTCGCAGTTCTTC	CASSFASGRSSQFF
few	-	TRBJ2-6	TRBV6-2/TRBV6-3	TGTGCCAGCAGTTACGGGCAGGGAAGCTCTGGGGCCAACGTCCTGACTTTC	CASSYGQGSSGANVLTF
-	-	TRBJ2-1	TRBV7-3	TGTGCCAGCAGCCGGGCGAGTCCTGGGGTGGGGTACAATGAGCAGTTCTTC	CASSRASPGVGYNEQFF
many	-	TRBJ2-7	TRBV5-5	TGTGCCAGCAGTCAACAGACCCAGGACGAGCAGTACTTC	CASSQQTQDEQYF
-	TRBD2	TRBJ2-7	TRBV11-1	TGTGCCAGCAGATCCGGGACTAGCGGGAGCCCAACATTGTACGAGCAGTACTTC	CASRSGTSGSPTLYEQYF
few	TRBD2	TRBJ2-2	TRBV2	TGTGCCAGCGCGGGGGGGCCGAACACCGGGGAGCTGTTTTTT	CASAGGPNTGELFF
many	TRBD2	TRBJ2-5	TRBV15	TGTGCCACCAGGCTAGCGGGAGGAAGCGAGACCCAGTACTTC	CATRLAGGSETQYF
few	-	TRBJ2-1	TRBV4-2	TGTGCCAGCAGCCAAGCGTCCAATAGAGGAAATGAGCAGTTCTTC	CASSQASNRGNEQFF
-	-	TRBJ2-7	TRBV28	TGTGCCAGCAGTCTACTTACGGAGCCCTACGAGCAGTACTTC	CASSLLTEPYEQYF
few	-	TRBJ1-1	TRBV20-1	TGCAGTGCTAGAGATTTACAGGCTGCAGTGCAGGGGAGAATAAGTGAAGCTTTCTTT	CSARDLQAAVQGRISEAFF
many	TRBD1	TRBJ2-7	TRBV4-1	TGCGCCAGCAGCCAAGTAAAGGCGGGACAGGGGTCTTACGAGCAGTACTTC	CASSQVKAGQGSYEQYF